This passage covers 14 T cell receptor beta chains from one sample sequenced in a study of cytomegalovirus exposure and HLA in healthy donors. PCR amplification relied on 60 Vbeta primers (plus 13 Jbeta primers). The data were produced by immunoSEQ multiplex PCR, yet TCRdb's version contains in-frame clones alone and is incomplete. The sample holds over 150,000 clones, more than 60% seen once. The sequenced material came from PBMCs. The receptors were gathered from a man between 40 and 49 years old in good health and CMV-seronegative.

This CDR3 reads CASSLVHLTGELFF. CDR3 nucleotides: TGTGCCAGCAGCTTAGTGCACCTAACCGGGGAGCTGTTTTTT. This chain links TRBV7-9 with TRBJ2-2; no clear D. Deletions cut 1 base from V and 5 bases from J, with 8 bases between. CDR3 length: 14 amino acids. The germline V gene has CDR1 SEHNR and CDR2 FQNEAQ (reference sequence).

This clone was found a few times. The V and J genes are TRBV7-3 and TRBJ2-2, with a possible D match to TRBD1 (6 bases). This CDR3 is built from 17 residues. The V end was cut by 5 bases, the J end by 2 bases, with 18 bases between. Germline assignment: CDR1 SGHTA and CDR2 FQGTGA. CDR3 DNA: TGTGCCAGCAGCCCCCGGACGGCAGGGGAAAACACCGGGGAGCTGTTTTTT. This sequence encodes CASSPRTAGENTGELFF.

V and J are TRBV5-1 and TRBJ1-1; D perhaps matches TRBD1 (6 bases). Trimming took 1 base from V and 0 from J, leaving 7 bases between them. This CDR3 has 14 residues. The germline gives CDR1 SGHRS, CDR2 YFSETQ. CDR3 in DNA: TGCGCCAGCAGCTTGAAGGGGGTGAACACTGAAGCTTTCTTT. Residues: CASSLKGVNTEAFF.

V gene TRBV6-1 combines with J gene TRBJ1-3; D unresolved. The V end was cut by 8 bases, the J end by 1 base, with 12 bases between. The CDR3 runs 14 residues. Germline V gives CDR1 MNHNS, CDR2 SASEGT. CDR3 coding DNA: TGTGCCAGCGGGCGGGCGCGTTCTGGAAACACCATATATTTT. Protein: CASGRARSGNTIYF.

The chain recombines TRBV7-9 with TRBJ2-5; 7 nucleotides match TRBD1. J lost 5 bases, V lost 4 bases, and 4 bases had no gene match. This CDR3 has 13 residues. The germline CDR1 and CDR2 sequences are SEHNR and FQNEAQ (reference sequence). This CDR3 reads CASSWDSDETQYF. The CDR3 nucleotides are TGTGCCAGCAGCTGGGACAGTGACGAGACCCAGTACTTC. The variable domain in full, completed from reference TRBV7-9 and TRBJ2-5, reads DTGVSQNPRHKITKRGQNVTFRCDPISEHNRLYWYRQTLGQGPEFLTYFQNEAQLEKSRLLSDRFSAERPKGSFSTLEIQRTEQGDSAMYLCASSWDSDETQYFGPGTRLLVL.

The chain has TRBV2 and TRBJ2-1; TRBD2 agrees at 12 bases. Germline V gene sequence: CDR1 SNHLY, CDR2 FYNNEI. This CDR3 has 15 amino acids. The DNA of the CDR3 is TGTGTAACTAGCGGGGGGATAGACTCCTACAATGAGCAGTTCTTC. Protein product: CVTSGGIDSYNEQFF.

The CDR3 is CASTHRGGYEQFF. CDR3 in DNA: TGTGCCAGCACGCACAGGGGTGGGTATGAGCAGTTCTTC. The rearrangement links TRBV6-5 to TRBJ2-1; TRBD1 matches 7 bases. The CDR3 spans 13 residues. With V trimmed by 7 bases and J by 8 bases, 8 bases remained unmatched. Germline assignment: CDR1 MNHEY and CDR2 SVGAGI.

The chain couples TRBV5-1 to TRBJ2-3; 8 positions agree with TRBD1. The CDR3 covers 17 residues. V trimming: 3 bases; J trimming: 3 bases; junction bases outside the gene matches: 12. Germline values: CDR1 SGHRS, CDR2 YFSETQ. CDR3 nucleotide sequence: TGCGCCAGCAGCTATGACCCATGGGACAGGCTAACAGATACGCAGTATTTT. It specifies CASSYDPWDRLTDTQYF.

The J gene is TRBJ1-1, the V gene TRBV30; a possible D gene is TRBD1 (6 bases). V was clipped by 0 bases and J by 7 bases, with 15 bases between them. CDR1 is GTSNPN and CDR2 is SVGIG in the germline V gene (reference sequence). CDR3 length equals 14 residues. The CDR3 region is CAWSVGSGDNEAFF. CDR3 nucleotides: TGTGCCTGGAGTGTAGGGTCAGGGGATAATGAAGCTTTCTTT.

J is TRBJ1-5 and V is TRBV6-1; D is ambiguous. V lost 4 bases and J 0 bases, leaving 7 bases between the germline ends. There are 14 residues in the CDR3. The germline gives CDR1 MNHNS, CDR2 SASEGT. In nucleotides, the CDR3 is TGTGCCAGCAGTGCGTTAAATAGCAATCAGCCCCAGCATTTT. Amino acid sequence: CASSALNSNQPQHF.

The rearrangement uses TRBV28 and TRBJ2-1; 7 bases line up with TRBD2. Trimming cost V 4 bases and J 9 bases; bases outside gene matches: 12. The CDR3 is 15 amino acids. In germline, CDR1 is MDHEN, CDR2 SYDVKM. The CDR3 coding sequence is TGTGCCAGCAGTTCACTGCGGGGAGGGAGAGGTGAGCAGTTCTTC. Encoded protein: CASSSLRGGRGEQFF.

V and J are TRBV10-3 and TRBJ1-2; 8 bases fit TRBD1. V lost 3 bases, J lost 5 bases, and 5 bases stayed unmatched. CDR3 length: 14 residues. Germline CDR1 is ENHRY and CDR2 is SYGVKD. Here the CDR3 reads CAISERDRIYGYTF. In DNA, the CDR3 is TGTGCCATCAGTGAAAGGGACAGGATATATGGCTACACCTTC.

The gene calls are TRBV13 and TRBJ2-2; 9 bases line up with TRBD2. The ends lost 4 bases at V and 7 bases at J; junction bases unmatched: 10. CDR3 length: 16 amino acids. Germline loops: CDR1 PRHDT, CDR2 FYEKMQ (reference sequence). The CDR3 reads CASSSAGGGANGELFF. In DNA form, the CDR3 reads TGTGCCAGCAGCTCCGCTGGCGGGGGGGCGAACGGGGAGCTGTTTTTT.

The chain combines TRBV10-2 with TRBJ1-2, with D maybe TRBD1 (6 bases). Germline V gene data show CDR1 as WSHSY and CDR2 as SAAADI. CDR3 length: 11 amino acids. V was cut by 8 bases and J by 8 bases, with 12 bases left in between. DNA of the CDR3: TGCGCCAGCTCAGGGGAAGGGGGCTACACCTTC. Encoded protein: CASSGEGGYTF.